This T cell receptor beta chain derives from a study of T cells after yellow fever vaccination. Study details: Low-cell-number fractions underwent preparation using SMART-Seq v4 Ultra Low Input. Findings and caveats of the study: Clonotypes appearing in both CD4 and CD8 compartments existed, and their share was small. From the bulk population, abundant clonotypes could contaminate and appear within FACS-sorted repertoires.

As to this clonotype: Its antigen remains unknown.

UMIs were added to TCR cDNA along with a universal primer site when it was made by 5'RACE template switching. TCRdb passed the 5' RACE reads through MiXCR, listing each CDR3 protein once. Seen here are hundreds of thousands of distinct CDR3 sequences, around 13% observed once, and the top ten hold 3.2%. Here the sequenced sample was CD4+ T cells sorted from PBMCs, taken 15 days after the yellow fever booster vaccination. The TCR comes from a man aged 18 to 30 who received the YFV17D yellow fever vaccine.

CDR3 coding DNA: TGTGCCAGCAGTTACTCACGGGCAGTCGGGAACACCATATATTTT. The encoded protein is CASSYSRAVGNTIYF. The chain recombines TRBV6-5 with TRBJ1-3; D gene unclear. CDR1 and CDR2 from the germline V gene are MNHEY and SVGAGI. V was shortened by 0 bases and J by 7 bases, with 13 bases between the two germline ends. This CDR3 has 15 residues.